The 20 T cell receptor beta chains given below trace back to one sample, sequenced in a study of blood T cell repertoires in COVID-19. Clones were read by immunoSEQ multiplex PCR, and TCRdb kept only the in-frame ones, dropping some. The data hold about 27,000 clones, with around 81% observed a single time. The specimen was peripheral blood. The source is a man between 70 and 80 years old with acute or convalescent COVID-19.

The CDR3: CASSDSPRGGTGGTGELFF. In DNA, the CDR3 is TGTGCCAGCAGTGACTCGCCCCGTGGGGGTACAGGGGGCACCGGGGAGCTGTTTTTT. The chain joins TRBV6-4 to TRBJ2-2, with TRBD1 identical over 8 bases. Germline CDR1 MRHNA, CDR2 SNTAGT. The ends lost 0 bases at V and 4 bases at J; junction bases unmatched: 13. There are 19 residues in the CDR3.

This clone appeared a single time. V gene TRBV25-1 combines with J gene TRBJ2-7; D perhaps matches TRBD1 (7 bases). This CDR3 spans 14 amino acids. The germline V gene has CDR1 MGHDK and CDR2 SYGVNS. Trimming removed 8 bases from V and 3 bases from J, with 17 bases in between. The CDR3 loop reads CASRAGGSDYEQYF. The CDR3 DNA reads TGTGCCAGCCGAGCAGGGGGGTCAGACTACGAGCAGTACTTC.

The CDR3 is CASSYRHSYGYTF. The CDR3 region has the DNA TGTGCCAGCAGTTACCGCCACAGCTATGGCTACACCTTC. V is TRBV6-5 and J is TRBJ1-2; D ambiguous. V gave up 2 bases and J gave up 4 bases, with 8 bases separating them. This CDR3 comprises 13 residues. CDR1 is MNHEY, CDR2 SVGAGI, per germline.

The CDR3 region has the DNA TGTGCCAGCAGCCAAACAGGGGGCCCTTCCAATTCACCCCTCCACTTT. It codes for CASSQTGGPSNSPLHF. This rearrangement joins TRBV14 to TRBJ1-6; TRBD1 agrees at 9 bases. Germline loops: CDR1 SGHDN, CDR2 FVKESK. V dropped 2 bases and J dropped 7; count of bases not matched to a gene: 6. The CDR3 loop spans 16 amino acids.

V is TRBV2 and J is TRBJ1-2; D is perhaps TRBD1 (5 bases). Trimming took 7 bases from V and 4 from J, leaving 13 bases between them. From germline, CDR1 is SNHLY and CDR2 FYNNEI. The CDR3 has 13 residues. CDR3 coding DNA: TGTGCCAGCAACCAGGGTCCCACCTATGGCTACACCTTC. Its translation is CASNQGPTYGYTF.

In DNA, the CDR3 is TGTGCCATCCGGGGAGCGGGGGGAGCTTTCTTT. It encodes CAIRGAGGAFF. The V call is TRBV10-3, the J call TRBJ1-1, with a possible D match to TRBD1 (5 bases). The germline V gene encodes CDR1 ENHRY and CDR2 SYGVKD. The CDR3 consists of 11 residues. V lost 8 bases, J lost 10 bases, and 14 bases lay in between.

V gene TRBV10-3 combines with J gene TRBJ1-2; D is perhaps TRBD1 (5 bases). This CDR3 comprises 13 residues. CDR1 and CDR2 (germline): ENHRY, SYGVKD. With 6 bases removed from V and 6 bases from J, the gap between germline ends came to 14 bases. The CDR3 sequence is CAIRQGEGHGYTF. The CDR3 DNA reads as TGTGCCATCAGGCAAGGGGAGGGGCATGGCTACACCTTC.

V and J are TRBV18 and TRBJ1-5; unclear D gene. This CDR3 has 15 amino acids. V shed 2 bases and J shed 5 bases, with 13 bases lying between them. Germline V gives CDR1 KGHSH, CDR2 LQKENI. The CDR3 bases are TGTGCCAGCTCACCAGGAGGAATTGGGGATCAGCCCCAGCATTTT. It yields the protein CASSPGGIGDQPQHF. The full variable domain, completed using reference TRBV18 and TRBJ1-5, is NAGVMQNPRHLVRRRGQEARLRCSPMKGHSHVYWYRQLPEEGLKFMVYLQKENIIDESGMPKERFSAEFPKEGPSILRIQQVVRGDSAAYFCASSPGGIGDQPQHFGDGTRLSIL.

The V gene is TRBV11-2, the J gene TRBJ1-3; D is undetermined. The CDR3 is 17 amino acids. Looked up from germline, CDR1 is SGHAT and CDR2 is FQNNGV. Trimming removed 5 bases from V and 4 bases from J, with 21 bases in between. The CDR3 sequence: CASSPPQAWSSGNTIYF. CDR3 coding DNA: TGTGCCAGCAGCCCCCCCCAGGCCTGGTCGAGCGGAAACACCATATATTTT.

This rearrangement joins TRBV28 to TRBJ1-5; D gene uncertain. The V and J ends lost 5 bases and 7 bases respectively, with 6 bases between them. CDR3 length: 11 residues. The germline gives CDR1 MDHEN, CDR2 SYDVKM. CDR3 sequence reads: CASSDIQPQHF. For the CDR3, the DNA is TGTGCCAGCAGTGACATACAGCCCCAGCATTTT.

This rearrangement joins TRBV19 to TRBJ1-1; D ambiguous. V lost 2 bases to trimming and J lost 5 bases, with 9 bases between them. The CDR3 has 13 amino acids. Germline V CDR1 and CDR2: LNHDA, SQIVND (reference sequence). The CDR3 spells CASSIQIATEAFF. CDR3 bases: TGTGCCAGTAGTATACAAATCGCGACTGAAGCTTTCTTT.

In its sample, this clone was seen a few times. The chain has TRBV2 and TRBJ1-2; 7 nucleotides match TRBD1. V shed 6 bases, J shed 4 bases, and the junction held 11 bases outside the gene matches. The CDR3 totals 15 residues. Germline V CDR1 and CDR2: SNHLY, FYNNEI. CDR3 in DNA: TGTGCCAGCAGCGCCAATCGGGACAGCCTCTATGGCTACACCTTC. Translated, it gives CASSANRDSLYGYTF.

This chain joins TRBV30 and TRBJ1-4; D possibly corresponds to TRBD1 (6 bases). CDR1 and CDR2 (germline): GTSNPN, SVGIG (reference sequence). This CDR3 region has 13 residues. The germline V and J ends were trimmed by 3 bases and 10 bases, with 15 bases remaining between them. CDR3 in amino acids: CAWRDTGYGKLFF. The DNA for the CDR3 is TGTGCCTGGAGGGATACAGGGTATGGAAAACTGTTTTTT. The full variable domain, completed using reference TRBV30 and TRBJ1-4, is SQTIHQWPATLVQPVGSPLSLECTVEGTSNPNLYWYRQAAGRGLQLLFYSVGIGQISSEVPQNLSASRPQDRQFILSSKKLLLSDSGFYLCAWRDTGYGKLFFGSGTQLSVL.

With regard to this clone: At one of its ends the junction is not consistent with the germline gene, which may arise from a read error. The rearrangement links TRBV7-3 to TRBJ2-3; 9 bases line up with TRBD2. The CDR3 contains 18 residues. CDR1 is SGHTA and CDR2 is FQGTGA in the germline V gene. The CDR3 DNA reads TGTGCCAGCAGCGTAACTAGCGGGTCACTGCTAGACACAGATACGCAGTATTTT. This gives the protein CASSVTSGSLLDTDTQYF.

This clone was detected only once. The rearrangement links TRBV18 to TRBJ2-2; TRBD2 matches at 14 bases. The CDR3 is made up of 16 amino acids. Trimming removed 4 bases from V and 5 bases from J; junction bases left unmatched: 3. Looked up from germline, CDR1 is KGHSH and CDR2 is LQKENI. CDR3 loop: CASSRRTSGGTGELFF. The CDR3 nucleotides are TGTGCCAGCTCACGACGGACTAGCGGGGGGACCGGGGAGCTGTTTTTT.

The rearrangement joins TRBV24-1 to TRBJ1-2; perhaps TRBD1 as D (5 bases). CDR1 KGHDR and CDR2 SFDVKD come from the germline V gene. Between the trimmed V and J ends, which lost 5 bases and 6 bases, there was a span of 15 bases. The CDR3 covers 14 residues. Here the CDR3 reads CATSAGLLPNGYTF. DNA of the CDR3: TGTGCCACCAGTGCGGGACTCCTGCCAAATGGCTACACCTTC.

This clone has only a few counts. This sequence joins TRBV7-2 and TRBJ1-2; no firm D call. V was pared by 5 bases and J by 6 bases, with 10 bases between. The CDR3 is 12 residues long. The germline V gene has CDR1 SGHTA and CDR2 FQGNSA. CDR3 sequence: CASSLRTHGYTF. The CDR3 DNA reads TGTGCCAGCAGCCTACGTACCCATGGCTACACCTTC.

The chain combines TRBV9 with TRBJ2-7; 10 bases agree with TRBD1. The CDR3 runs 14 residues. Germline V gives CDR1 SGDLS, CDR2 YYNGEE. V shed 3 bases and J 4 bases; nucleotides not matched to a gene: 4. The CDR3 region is CASSGTGGDYEQYF. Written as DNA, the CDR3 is TGTGCCAGCAGCGGGACAGGGGGAGATTACGAGCAGTACTTC.

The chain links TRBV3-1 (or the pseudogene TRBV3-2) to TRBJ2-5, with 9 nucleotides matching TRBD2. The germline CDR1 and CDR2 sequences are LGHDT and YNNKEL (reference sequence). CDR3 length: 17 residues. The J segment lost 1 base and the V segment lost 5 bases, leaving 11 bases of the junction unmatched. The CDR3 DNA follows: TGTGCCAGCAGCGCCTCGCCACTAGCGGGCCTCCAAGAGACCCAGTACTTC. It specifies CASSASPLAGLQETQYF.

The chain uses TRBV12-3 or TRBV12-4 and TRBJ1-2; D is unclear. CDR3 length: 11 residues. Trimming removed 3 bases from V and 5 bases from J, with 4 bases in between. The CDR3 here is CASSFPYGYTF. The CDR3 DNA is TGTGCCAGCAGTTTCCCTTATGGCTACACCTTC.